Here is one T cell receptor (beta chain) with its context. Authors' analysis steps: Amplification with reference gene primers provided the estimates of nucleated cell counts. The repertoire was sequenced with immunoSEQ multiplex PCR; TCRdb's copy has only in-frame clones and lacks some. V and J calls and clone size are given by that table; D and trimming were obtained from the DNA. The sample has more than 85,000 clones; around nine tenths are singletons. These data originate in a study of blood T cell repertoires in COVID-19. Germline loops: CDR1 LNHDA, CDR2 SQIVND (reference sequence). V lost 2 bases and J 5 bases, leaving 18 bases between the germline ends. The CDR3 consists of 16 residues.

The sequenced sample was peripheral blood. The sequence was collected from a man aged 45-65 years with COVID-19, enrolled during active disease. The chain couples TRBV19 to TRBJ1-1; a possible D gene is TRBD1 (5 bases). CDR3 sequence: CASSISRQFHPTEAFF. CDR3 in DNA: TGTGCCAGTAGTATATCGAGACAGTTTCATCCGACTGAAGCTTTCTTT. Looking up the rest from reference TRBV19 and TRBJ1-1 gives the full variable domain: DGGITQSPKYLFRKEGQNVTLSCEQNLNHDAMYWYRQDPGQGLRLIYYSQIVNDFQKGDIAEGYSVSREKKESFPLTVTSAQKNPTAFYLCASSISRQFHPTEAFFGQGTRLTVV.